This T cell receptor beta chain was sequenced in a study of T cells in Graves' hyperthyroidism and ophthalmopathy. Whole-study findings and limits: Appearing also in blood were most of the thyroid clonotypes expanded above 0.001.

From RNA transcripts, TCR beta CDR3 regions were amplified. Researchers ran a first-round RT-PCR on the TCR CDR3 using the HTBI primer set. TCRdb analysed the multiplex PCR reads with MiXCR anew, one entry per CDR3 protein. The sample contains approximately 300,000 distinct CDR3 sequences, roughly 15% of which appear only once. Hyperthyroidism, newly diagnosed and lasting under 2 months, affected patients aged 18 to 65. Diagnosis relied on clinical symptoms, serum thyroxine and TRAb, thyroid ultrasound and orbital computed tomography. Around 9.8 ml fresh peripheral blood yielded the PBMCs. This clonotype was seen ten or more times. The antigen is undetermined. The germline gives CDR1 DFQATT, CDR2 SNEGSKA (reference sequence). The length of the CDR3 is 14 residues. Trimming removed 4 bases at V and 5 bases at J, with 18 bases between.

The receptor comes from a man aged 25 to 45 with Graves' hyperthyroidism. The rearrangement joins TRBV20-1 to TRBJ2-7; D call uncertain. Sequenced sample: blood. CDR3 nucleotides: TGCAGTGCTAAAGTATCAGCCACCCACGACGAGCAGTACTTC. It translates to CSAKVSATHDEQYF.